A selection of T cell receptor beta chains follows, all from one sample in a study of early T cells in non-severe SARS-CoV-2 infection. TCRdb re-derived calls from the 5' RACE reads in MiXCR, one entry per CDR3 protein. The repertoire holds 40,000 or so distinct CDR3 sequences, with about 5.6% as singletons. The sample taken for sequencing was whole blood. All receptors come from an adult who was a healthcare worker with PCR-confirmed SARS-CoV-2 infection or an uninfected control (not recorded which). CDR3s include the opening cysteine and the closing phenylalanine or tryptophan. The D gene is left open where the match is weak. Some rows have no size entry. The others give once, few or many, or a class for an expanded clone.

size	D	J	V	DNA	CDR3
many	TRBD1	TRBJ2-7	TRBV7-9	TGTGCCAGCAGCAGCACAGGGGACGAGCAGTACTTC	CASSSTGDEQYF
many	NA	TRBJ1-2	TRBV7-9	TGTGCCAGCAGGGCGAATTTTCCTGGCTACACCTTC	CASRANFPGYTF
many	TRBD1	TRBJ2-4	TRBV27	TGTGCCAGCAGTTTACAGGGGGCAAACATTCAGTACTTC	CASSLQGANIQYF
many	NA	TRBJ2-1	TRBV19	TGTGCCAGTAGTTGGGGGCAGTCTTCTAATGAGCAGTTCTTC	CASSWGQSSNEQFF
NA	NA	TRBJ2-7	TRBV7-6	TGTGCCAGCAGCTACCCCCCGGGGTATTCCTACGAGCAGTACTTC	CASSYPPGYSYEQYF
many	NA	TRBJ2-3	TRBV27	TGTGCCAGCAGTTTCGGCACCGGACAGTGGCCCACAGATACGCAGTATTTT	CASSFGTGQWPTDTQYF
many	NA	TRBJ2-7	TRBV7-3	TGTGCCAGCAGCTTATCCGGGGGCGAGCAGTACTTC	CASSLSGGEQYF
many	NA	TRBJ2-7	TRBV2	TGTGCCAGTCAGGGGTACGAGCAGTACTTC	CASQGYEQYF
many	NA	TRBJ2-7	TRBV20-1	TGCAGTGCGCCCAACCCACAGGGTAACGAGCAGTACTTC	CSAPNPQGNEQYF
few	NA	TRBJ1-6	TRBV9	TGTGCCAGCAGCGTAGATGTGGGAAATTCACCCCTCCACTTT	CASSVDVGNSPLHF